A selection of T cell receptor beta chains follows, all from one sample in a study of shared clonotypes between healthy human individuals. Sequenced by immunoSEQ multiplex PCR; TCRdb stores in-frame clones only, minus some. The sample holds about 2.2 million clones, approximately 94% seen once. What was sequenced was naive CD8+ T cells from PBMCs. These receptors were taken from a man aged 18 to 35 in good health. Some clones in this sample may be carry-over from other donors' samples. Both conserved end residues are part of each CDR3. The order of the fields is J gene, V gene, D gene, clone size, CDR3 DNA, CDR3 protein. The D gene is left open where the match is weak. A clone size is listed for some rows: how often the clone was seen (once, few, many), or a class if it is expanded.

TRBJ2-5	TRBV27	TRBD1	-	TGTGCCAGCAGTTCTTTGGGACAGCAAGAGACCCAGTACTTC	CASSSLGQQETQYF
TRBJ2-1	TRBV9	TRBD2	-	TGTGCCAGCAGCGTATTAGCGGGACCGAACAATGAGCAGTTCTTC	CASSVLAGPNNEQFF
TRBJ2-7	TRBV29-1	TRBD1	-	TGCAGCGTCCCGGGACAGGGTCTCTACGAGCAGTACTTC	CSVPGQGLYEQYF
TRBJ2-5	TRBV28	TRBD2	-	TGTGCCAGCAGTTTAGTCGGGGAGGGACAAGAGACCCAGTACTTC	CASSLVGEGQETQYF
TRBJ1-1	TRBV28	-	-	TGTGCCAGCAGTTCCAACTGGGTGAACACTGAAGCTTTCTTT	CASSSNWVNTEAFF
TRBJ2-7	TRBV7-6	-	-	TGTGCCAGCAGCTTAACCCCCTCGCCCGAGCAGTACTTC	CASSLTPSPEQYF
TRBJ2-7	TRBV5-1	TRBD2	-	TGCGCCAGCGGCGAGGGCGGACTAGCGGCCAACGAGCAGTACTTC	CASGEGGLAANEQYF
TRBJ2-5	TRBV5-6	TRBD1	-	TGTGCCAGCAGCTTGGGCAGGGGGCCGGAGACCCAGTACTTC	CASSLGRGPETQYF
TRBJ2-7	TRBV30	-	-	TGTGCCTGGAGTGTACCCGGGCTAGCCTACACCACCGAGCAGTACTTC	CAWSVPGLAYTTEQYF
TRBJ1-4	TRBV18	-	-	TGTGCCAGCTCACCATTCCGGGGGGCGGTAGTTGAAAAACTGTTTTTT	CASSPFRGAVVEKLFF
TRBJ2-1	TRBV2	-	-	TGTGCCAGCAGTGACGGTCGGGGGTGGAATGAGCAGTTCTTC	CASSDGRGWNEQFF
TRBJ1-5	TRBV4-1	TRBD1	-	TGCGCCAGCAGCCCTGGACAGGGGCTTTCGCCCCAGCATTTT	CASSPGQGLSPQHF
TRBJ2-7	TRBV28	TRBD2	-	TGTGCCAGCACACCCCTAGCGGGAGGACGCGAGCAGTACTTC	CASTPLAGGREQYF
TRBJ1-3	TRBV28	-	-	TGTGCCAGCAGTTTGAGGGGGTCGGGAAACACCATATATTTT	CASSLRGSGNTIYF
TRBJ2-7	TRBV7-9	TRBD1	-	TGTGCCAGCAGCTATCAGGGGGTCGAGCAGTACTTC	CASSYQGVEQYF
TRBJ2-7	TRBV5-6	-	-	TGTGCCAGCAGCTTTGGAGGCCCCTCCTACGAGCAGTACTTC	CASSFGGPSYEQYF
TRBJ2-2	TRBV27	-	-	TGTGCCAGCAGTCTAGAATCCGGGACGGTGTATACCGGGGAGCTGTTTTTT	CASSLESGTVYTGELFF
TRBJ2-4	TRBV19	-	-	TGTGCCAGTAGTATTTTCGGGGGCAAAAACATTCAGTACTTC	CASSIFGGKNIQYF
TRBJ2-1	TRBV15	-	-	TGTGCCACCAGCAAAAGGGTCCTTGAGGAGCAGTTCTTC	CATSKRVLEEQFF
TRBJ2-7	TRBV27	TRBD1	-	TGTGCCAGCAGTTTATCCCTCAGGGGGCCCGAGCAGTACTTC	CASSLSLRGPEQYF
TRBJ2-4	TRBV6-5	TRBD2	-	TGTGCCAGCTCGGTCCGACTAGCGGGATTTAACATTCAGTACTTC	CASSVRLAGFNIQYF
TRBJ2-7	TRBV27	-	-	TGTGCCAGCAGCTCACAGAAGCCGGACGGGCTGTACGAGCAGTACTTC	CASSSQKPDGLYEQYF
TRBJ2-6	TRBV9	-	-	TGTGCCAGCAGCTTCAGAGGGGGTTCTGGGGCCAACGTCCTGACTTTC	CASSFRGGSGANVLTF
TRBJ2-1	TRBV29-1	TRBD1	-	TGCAGCGTTGTCGGAACAACGACAGGGGACTACAATGAGCAGTTCTTC	CSVVGTTTGDYNEQFF
TRBJ2-1	TRBV2	-	-	TGTGCCAGCAGTGAATGGGGGGTTGGGAATGAGCAGTTCTTC	CASSEWGVGNEQFF
TRBJ2-3	TRBV25-1	TRBD2	-	TGTGCCAGCAGTGGCCCGGGACTAGCGGGACACACAGATACGCAGTATTTT	CASSGPGLAGHTDTQYF
TRBJ2-2	TRBV7-3	-	-	TGTGCCAGCAGCTCATCTCCCAACTTGTACGGGGAGCTGTTTTTT	CASSSSPNLYGELFF
TRBJ1-1	TRBV13	-	-	TGTGCCAGCAGCATACTTGGGGGACCTGAAGCTTTCTTT	CASSILGGPEAFF
TRBJ1-5	TRBV7-9	-	-	TGTGCCAGCAGCGAAGATCCAAATCAGCCCCAGCATTTT	CASSEDPNQPQHF
TRBJ1-5	TRBV30	-	-	TGCCCCGAAATAGGTCAGCCCCAGCATTTT	CPEIGQPQHF
TRBJ2-1	TRBV7-6	-	-	TGTGCCAGCAGCCACGGGAGAGTCGAGCAGTTCTTC	CASSHGRVEQFF
TRBJ2-2	TRBV9	TRBD2	-	TGTGCCAGCAGCTGGAACGCCCTAGCGGAGAGTACCGGGGAGCTGTTTTTT	CASSWNALAESTGELFF
TRBJ2-1	TRBV19	-	-	TGTGCCAGTAGTCCCCAGCGACGTTACAATGAGCAGTTCTTC	CASSPQRRYNEQFF
TRBJ2-7	TRBV11-1	-	-	TGTGCCAGCAGTTACACAGGGAACTCCTACGAGCAGTACTTC	CASSYTGNSYEQYF
TRBJ1-2	TRBV10-3	TRBD1	once	TGTGCCATCAGGGGGACAGGAGCGAACTATGGCTACACCTTC	CAIRGTGANYGYTF
TRBJ2-5	TRBV9	-	-	TGTGCCAGCAGCCCCTCGACAGTTCAAGAGACCCAGTACTTC	CASSPSTVQETQYF
TRBJ2-2	TRBV27	TRBD2	once	TGTGCCAGCAGTTTATGGCTAGCGGGAGTTAACACCGGGGAGCTGTTTTTT	CASSLWLAGVNTGELFF
TRBJ2-7	TRBV28	-	-	TGTGCCAGCAGTTTAGACAATTCCTACGAGCAGTACTTC	CASSLDNSYEQYF
TRBJ2-4	TRBV15	-	-	TGTGCCACCAGCAGGCCCCGGACGGAAACCAAAAACATTCAGTACTTC	CATSRPRTETKNIQYF
TRBJ2-1	TRBV7-9	TRBD2	-	TGTGCCAGCAGCCCAGTGGGTAGCGGGGAAGAGCAGTTCTTC	CASSPVGSGEEQFF
TRBJ2-1	TRBV27	-	-	TGTGCCAGCAGTTTAGGAATGTACAATGAGCAGTTCTTC	CASSLGMYNEQFF
TRBJ2-1	TRBV7-7	TRBD2	-	TGTGCCAGCAGCTCAGAGCGGGAGGCCAATAATGAGCAGTTCTTC	CASSSEREANNEQFF